Shown below are 27 T cell receptor beta chains from a single sample sequenced in a study of T cells after yellow fever vaccination. TCRdb re-analysed the 5' RACE reads in MiXCR, keeping a single row per CDR3 protein. This table has about 320,000 distinct CDR3 sequences, 9.5% to 15% appearing once. The sequencing used CD4+ T cells sorted from PBMCs, collected 15 days after the yellow fever booster vaccination. These TCRs come from a man younger than 35 who received the YFV17D yellow fever vaccine.

This clonotype has more than one count but fewer than ten. The J gene is TRBJ2-3, the V gene TRBV6-2 or TRBV6-3; weak D call: TRBD2 (6 bases). This CDR3 has 11 residues. Trimming took off 4 bases at V and 11 bases at J, with 10 bases between the two ends. The germline CDR1 and CDR2 sequences are MNHEY and SVGEGT. The CDR3 reads CASSSGVKQYF. In DNA, the CDR3 is TGTGCCAGCAGTTCGGGGGTCAAGCAGTATTTT.

This clonotype showed up just a few times. CDR3 protein: CAISSGTLGDTQYF. CDR3 in DNA: TGTGCCATCAGCTCCGGGACCCTGGGGGATACGCAGTATTTT. The V and J genes are TRBV10-3 and TRBJ2-3; D might be TRBD1 or TRBD2, each matching 5 bases. The CDR3 runs 14 residues. Germline V gives CDR1 ENHRY, CDR2 SYGVKD. With 6 bases removed from V and 6 bases from J, the gap between germline ends came to 16 bases.

The rearrangement links TRBV29-1 to TRBJ1-1, with a possible D match to TRBD1 (5 bases). The germline V gene has CDR1 SQVTM and CDR2 ANQGSEA. With 7 bases removed from V and 8 bases from J, the gap between germline ends came to 17 bases. CDR3 length equals 12 residues. The DNA of the CDR3 is TGCAGCGCGAAGCCCCCAGGGTCAGAAGCTTTCTTT. This encodes CSAKPPGSEAFF.

In this sample, this clonotype turned up a few times. V and J are TRBV5-1 and TRBJ2-5; D is perhaps TRBD1 (5 bases). V lost 1 base and J lost 0, with 10 bases in between. The germline CDR1 and CDR2 sequences are SGHRS and YFSETQ. This CDR3 is 15 amino acids long. The CDR3: CASSLIGQNQETQYF. The CDR3 bases are TGCGCCAGCAGCTTGATAGGACAAAACCAAGAGACCCAGTACTTC. The full variable domain, rest sourced from reference TRBV5-1 and TRBJ2-5, is KAGVTQTPRYLIKTRGQQVTLSCSPISGHRSVSWYQQTPGQGLQFLFEYFSETQRNKGNFPGRFSGRQFSNSRSEMNVSTLELGDSALYLCASSLIGQNQETQYFGPGTRLLVL.

This clonotype was observed a handful of times. This rearrangement joins TRBV20-1 to TRBJ2-7; a weak D match, TRBD2 (6 bases). Germline CDR1 DFQATT, CDR2 SNEGSKA (reference sequence). This CDR3 is built from 12 residues. V was shortened by 5 bases and J by 2 bases, with 10 bases between the two germline ends. As DNA, the CDR3 is TGCAGTGCTTGGGACTCCACCTACGAGCAGTACTTC. Protein: CSAWDSTYEQYF.

This clonotype was observed at least ten times. The chain has TRBV14 and TRBJ2-1, with 11 bases fitting TRBD2. Germline V gives CDR1 SGHDN, CDR2 FVKESK. The V gene end was trimmed by 6 bases and the J gene end by 8 bases; junction bases not matched to a gene: 9. This CDR3 comprises 15 residues. In DNA form, the CDR3 reads TGTGCCAGCAGAATAGCGGGGGGGGAATCCCATGAGCAGTTCTTC. The encoded protein is CASRIAGGESHEQFF. Looking up the rest from reference TRBV14 and TRBJ2-1 gives the full variable domain: EAGVTQFPSHSVIEKGQTVTLRCDPISGHDNLYWYRRVMGKEIKFLLHFVKESKQDESGMPNNRFLAERTGGTYSTLKVQPAELEDSGVYFCASRIAGGESHEQFFGPGTRLTVL.

The chain recombines TRBV4-1 with TRBJ1-6; 7 bases are a match to TRBD1. Germline trimming cut 4 bases from V and 8 bases from J; bases unmatched to any gene: 8. The length of the CDR3 is 15 residues. Germline-derived CDR1 and CDR2 are MGHRA and YSYEKL. As DNA, the CDR3 is TGCGCCAGCAGCCCCGGGACAGTGGTGTATTCACCCCTCCACTTT. It translates to CASSPGTVVYSPLHF.

This clonotype was recorded many times. The chain employs TRBV3-1 and TRBJ2-7; 8 bases are a match to TRBD1. Germline CDR1 reads LGHDT; CDR2 reads YNNKEL (reference sequence). The V and J ends lost 0 bases and 2 bases, in that order; junction bases with no gene match: 3. The CDR3 is 15 amino acids. CDR3 protein: CASSQDGTGTYEQYF. The CDR3 nucleotides are TGTGCCAGCAGCCAAGATGGGACAGGAACCTACGAGCAGTACTTC.

Only one count was recorded for this clonotype. J is TRBJ2-3 and V is TRBV5-8; tentative D call: TRBD2 (6 bases). CDR3 length equals 13 residues. V lost 3 bases, J lost 5 bases, and 10 bases lay in between. From germline, CDR1 is SGHTS and CDR2 YDEGEE. CDR3 coding DNA: TGTGCCAGCAGCTCCCGCGGGAAAGATACGCAGTATTTT. This encodes CASSSRGKDTQYF.

This clonotype was seen a handful of times. The rearrangement links TRBV6-4 to TRBJ2-5, with 8 positions matching TRBD1. V lost 2 bases to trimming and J lost 5 bases; unmatched junction nucleotides: 13. The CDR3 is 17 residues long. CDR1 is MRHNA and CDR2 is SNTAGT in the germline V gene. This CDR3 reads CASSDRRGNRGTETQYF. CDR3 nucleotides: TGTGCCAGCAGTGACCGACGCGGGAACAGGGGGACGGAGACCCAGTACTTC.

The chain links TRBV6-5 to TRBJ1-1; D gene unclear. The ends were cut back, 0 bases at V and 5 bases at J, with 13 bases in the middle. The CDR3 is 15 amino acids. The germline V gene has CDR1 MNHEY and CDR2 SVGAGI. For the CDR3, the DNA is TGTGCCAGCAGTTACTCAACGCTTCCCCGGACTGAAGCTTTCTTT. Encoded protein: CASSYSTLPRTEAFF.

This clonotype was counted only a few times. The V call is TRBV2, the J call TRBJ2-1; D is unresolved. The CDR3 length is 12 residues. Trimming took off 5 bases at V and 3 bases at J, with 5 bases between the two ends. Germline V CDR1 and CDR2: SNHLY, FYNNEI. The CDR3 protein is CASSRNYNEQFF. In DNA form, the CDR3 reads TGTGCCAGCAGTAGGAACTACAATGAGCAGTTCTTC.

This clonotype was observed many times. V usage is TRBV19 and J usage is TRBJ2-1; weak D call: TRBD1 (7 bases). The V and J ends lost 7 bases and 0 bases respectively, with 16 bases between them. CDR3 length: 16 residues. Germline V gene data show CDR1 as LNHDA and CDR2 as SQIVND (reference sequence). The CDR3 nucleotides read TGTGCCAGTACCCGACAGGGAGGTAGCTCCTACAATGAGCAGTTCTTC. Its translation: CASTRQGGSSYNEQFF.

The gene calls are TRBV6-2 or TRBV6-3 and TRBJ1-5; 7 bases agree with TRBD1. Germline V CDR1 and CDR2: MNHEY, SVGEGT. V dropped 8 bases and J dropped 0; count of bases not matched to a gene: 4. The CDR3 is made up of 14 amino acids. The chain's CDR3 is CASQRDSSNQPQHF. CDR3 in DNA: TGTGCCAGCCAGAGGGACAGTAGCAATCAGCCCCAGCATTTT.

V usage is TRBV2 and J usage is TRBJ2-3; D gene uncertain. The CDR3 sequence is 15 residues long. V lost 3 bases, J lost 2 bases, and 12 bases lay in between. Per the germline V gene, CDR1 is SNHLY and CDR2 is FYNNEI. The CDR3 sequence: CASSETLGPTDTQYF. CDR3 coding DNA: TGTGCCAGCAGTGAGACGCTCGGGCCCACAGATACGCAGTATTTT. The full variable domain, rest sourced from reference TRBV2 and TRBJ2-3, is EPEVTQTPSHQVTQMGQEVILRCVPISNHLYFYWYRQILGQKVEFLVSFYNNEISEKSEIFDDQFSVERPDGSNFTLKIRSTKLEDSAMYFCASSETLGPTDTQYFGPGTRLTVL.

This chain joins TRBV10-2 and TRBJ1-5; a possible D gene is TRBD1 (6 bases). Germline-derived CDR1 and CDR2 are WSHSY and SAAADI. V lost 4 bases, J lost 3 bases, and 7 bases lay in between. The CDR3 length is 13 residues. CDR3 DNA: TGCGCCAGCAGTGGGGGGCCCAATCAGCCCCAGCATTTT. It translates to CASSGGPNQPQHF.

The CDR3 here is CASSQETGTGELFF. The DNA for the CDR3 is TGCGCCAGCAGCCAAGAGACAGGGACCGGGGAGCTGTTTTTT. The chain combines TRBV4-3 with TRBJ2-2; 7 bases map to TRBD1. The CDR3 consists of 14 residues. In germline, CDR1 is LGHNA, CDR2 YSLEER. With 0 bases clipped from V and 5 bases from J, the junction kept 0 bases outside the gene matches.

The chain has TRBV6-6 and TRBJ1-5, with 8 bases matching TRBD1. With V trimmed by 7 bases and J by 3 bases, 8 bases remained unmatched. This CDR3 has 15 residues. CDR1 is MNHNY, CDR2 SVGAGI, per germline (reference sequence). The CDR3 spells CASMRDRGYNQPQHF. The CDR3 nucleotides read TGTGCCAGCATGCGCGACAGGGGATACAATCAGCCCCAGCATTTT.

This chain connects TRBV2 to TRBJ1-2; TRBD1 is a possible D gene (5 bases). Germline V lookup: CDR1 SNHLY, CDR2 FYNNEI. V shed 4 bases and J shed 8 bases, with 11 bases lying between them. The CDR3 covers 12 residues. CDR3 nucleotide sequence: TGTGCCAGCAGTGTATCGGGGGACGGCTACACCTTC. This encodes CASSVSGDGYTF.

This clonotype was seen more than once but under ten times. V and J are TRBV10-3 and TRBJ2-7; D gene unclear. CDR3 length: 14 residues. V dropped 0 bases and J dropped 2 bases, with 8 bases sitting between them. Germline lookup yields CDR1 ENHRY and CDR2 SYGVKD. The CDR3 DNA sequence: TGTGCCATCAGTGAGTCTACAAGCGCCTACGAGCAGTACTTC. Protein product: CAISESTSAYEQYF.

This chain uses TRBV29-1 with TRBJ2-3; D remains unclear. Trimming took 8 bases from V and 3 from J, leaving 15 bases between them. This CDR3 region has 13 residues. Germline V lookup: CDR1 SQVTM, CDR2 ANQGSEA. The CDR3 coding sequence is TGCAGCCATACGGGTCTGGTTACAGATACGCAGTATTTT. As protein: CSHTGLVTDTQYF.

In its sample, this clonotype was seen a few times. The J gene is TRBJ1-2, the V gene TRBV28, with D unresolved. CDR1 and CDR2 (germline): MDHEN, SYDVKM. CDR3 size: 13 residues. Trimming stripped 5 bases from V and 8 bases from J, with 15 bases between. The CDR3 DNA sequence: TGTGCCAGCAGTCCAATTGACGGGCGAGGCTACACCTTC. Translation: CASSPIDGRGYTF.

The table lists this clonotype with a few counts. This chain uses TRBV20-1 with TRBJ1-5; D unresolved. There are 13 residues in the CDR3. V lost 7 bases to trimming and J lost 6 bases, with 16 bases between them. Germline-derived CDR1 and CDR2 are DFQATT and SNEGSKA (reference sequence). The CDR3: CSGALGSGQPQHF. The CDR3 bases are TGCAGTGGGGCCTTAGGGTCGGGTCAGCCCCAGCATTTT.

This clonotype appeared a few times. This chain links TRBV24-1 with TRBJ1-2; D is uncertain. V lost 4 bases to trimming and J lost 2 bases, with 13 bases between them. The CDR3 has 15 amino acids. Germline assignment: CDR1 KGHDR and CDR2 SFDVKD. CDR3 residues: CATSDRASPNYGYTF. Here the CDR3 DNA reads TGTGCCACCAGTGACCGGGCGAGTCCCAACTATGGCTACACCTTC.

The sample holds a few counts of this clonotype. V usage is TRBV15 and J usage is TRBJ2-1; D unclear. There are 15 residues in the CDR3. With 3 bases removed from V and 2 bases from J, the gap between germline ends came to 11 bases. The V gene's germline CDR1 is LNHNV and CDR2 YYDKDF (reference sequence). DNA of the CDR3: TGTGCCACCAGCAGCTTCCTGGCGCCCTACAATGAGCAGTTCTTC. Residues: CATSSFLAPYNEQFF.

This clonotype was recorded a few times. The chain employs TRBV29-1 and TRBJ2-7, with 9 bases lining up with TRBD1. This CDR3 comprises 12 residues. From germline, CDR1 is SQVTM and CDR2 ANQGSEA. After removal of 6 bases from V and 7 bases from J, the junction contained 7 bases not matched to a gene. In DNA form, the CDR3 reads TGCAGCGTGCGACAGACAGGGGGTGAGCAGTACTTC. This sequence encodes CSVRQTGGEQYF.

A few counts support this clonotype. The chain joins TRBV24-1 to TRBJ2-1; TRBD1 agrees at 7 bases. The CDR3 totals 15 residues. After removal of 2 bases from V and 5 bases from J, the junction contained 5 bases not matched to a gene. Germline-derived CDR1 and CDR2 are KGHDR and SFDVKD. The CDR3 here is CATSDSWTGDNEQFF. CDR3 in DNA: TGTGCCACCAGTGATTCTTGGACAGGAGACAATGAGCAGTTCTTC.